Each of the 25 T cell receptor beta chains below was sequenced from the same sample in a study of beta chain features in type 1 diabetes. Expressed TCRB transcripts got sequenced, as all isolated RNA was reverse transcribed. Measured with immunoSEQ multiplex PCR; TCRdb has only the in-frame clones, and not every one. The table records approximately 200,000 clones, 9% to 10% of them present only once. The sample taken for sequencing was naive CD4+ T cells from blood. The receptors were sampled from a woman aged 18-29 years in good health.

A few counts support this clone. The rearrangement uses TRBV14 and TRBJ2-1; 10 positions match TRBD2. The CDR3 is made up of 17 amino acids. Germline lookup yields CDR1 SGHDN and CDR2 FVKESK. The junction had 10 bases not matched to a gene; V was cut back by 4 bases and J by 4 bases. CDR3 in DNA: TGTGCCAGCAGCCTAAGGCTACTAGCGGGGTCTTACAATGAGCAGTTCTTC. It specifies CASSLRLLAGSYNEQFF.

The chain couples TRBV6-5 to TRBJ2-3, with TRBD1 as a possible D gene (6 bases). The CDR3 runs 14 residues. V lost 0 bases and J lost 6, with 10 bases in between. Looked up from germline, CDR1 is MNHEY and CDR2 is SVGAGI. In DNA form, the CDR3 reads TGTGCCAGCAGTTACTCGGGGGCGGTTGATACGCAGTATTTT. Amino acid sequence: CASSYSGAVDTQYF.

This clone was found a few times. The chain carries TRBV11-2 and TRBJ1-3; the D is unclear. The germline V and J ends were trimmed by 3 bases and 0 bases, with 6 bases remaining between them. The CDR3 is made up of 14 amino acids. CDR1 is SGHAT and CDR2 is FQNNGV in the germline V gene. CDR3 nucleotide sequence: TGTGCCAGCAGCTTCGGTAGCTCTGGAAACACCATATATTTT. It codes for CASSFGSSGNTIYF.

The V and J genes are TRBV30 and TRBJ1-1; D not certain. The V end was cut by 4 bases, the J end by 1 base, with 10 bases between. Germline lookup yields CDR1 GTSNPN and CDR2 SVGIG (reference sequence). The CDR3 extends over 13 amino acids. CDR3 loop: CAWIGQRNTEAFF. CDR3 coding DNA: TGTGCCTGGATTGGGCAGAGGAACACTGAAGCTTTCTTT.

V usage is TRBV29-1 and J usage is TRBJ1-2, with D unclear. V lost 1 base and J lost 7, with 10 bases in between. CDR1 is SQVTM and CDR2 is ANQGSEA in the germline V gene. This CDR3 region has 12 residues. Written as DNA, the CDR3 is TGCAGCGTTGAAGTACCGATCGGTGGCTACACCTTC. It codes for CSVEVPIGGYTF.

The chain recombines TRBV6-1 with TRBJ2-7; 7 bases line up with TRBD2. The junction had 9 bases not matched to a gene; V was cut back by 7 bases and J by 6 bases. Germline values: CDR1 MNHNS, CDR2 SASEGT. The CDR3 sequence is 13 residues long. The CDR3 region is CASKGGVFGEQYF. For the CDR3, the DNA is TGTGCCAGCAAGGGAGGGGTTTTTGGCGAGCAGTACTTC.

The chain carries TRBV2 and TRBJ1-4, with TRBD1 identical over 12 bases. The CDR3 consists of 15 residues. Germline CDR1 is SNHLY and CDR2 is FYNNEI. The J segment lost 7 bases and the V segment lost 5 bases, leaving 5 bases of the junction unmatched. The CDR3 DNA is TGTGCCAGCAGTTGGGACAGGGGGCGTCGTGAAAAACTGTTTTTT. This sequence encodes CASSWDRGRREKLFF.

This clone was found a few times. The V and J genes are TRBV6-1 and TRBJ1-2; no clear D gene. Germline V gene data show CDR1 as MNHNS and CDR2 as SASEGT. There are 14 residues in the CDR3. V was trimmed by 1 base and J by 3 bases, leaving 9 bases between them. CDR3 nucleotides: TGTGCCAGCAGTGAAGTACGGGGTGACTATGGCTACACCTTC. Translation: CASSEVRGDYGYTF.

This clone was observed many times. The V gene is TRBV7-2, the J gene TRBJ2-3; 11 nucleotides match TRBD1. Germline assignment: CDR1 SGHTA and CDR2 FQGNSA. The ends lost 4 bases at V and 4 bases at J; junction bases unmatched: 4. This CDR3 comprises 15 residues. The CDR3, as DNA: TGTGCCAGCAGCTCCCCGGGACAGGGGGCAGATACGCAGTATTTT. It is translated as CASSSPGQGADTQYF.

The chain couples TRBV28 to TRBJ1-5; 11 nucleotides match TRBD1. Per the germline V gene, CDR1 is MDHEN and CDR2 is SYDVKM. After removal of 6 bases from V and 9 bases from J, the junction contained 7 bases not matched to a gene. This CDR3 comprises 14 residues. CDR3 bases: TGTGCCAGCAGCCGGGACAGGGGGTTTCGGCCCCAGCATTTT. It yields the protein CASSRDRGFRPQHF.

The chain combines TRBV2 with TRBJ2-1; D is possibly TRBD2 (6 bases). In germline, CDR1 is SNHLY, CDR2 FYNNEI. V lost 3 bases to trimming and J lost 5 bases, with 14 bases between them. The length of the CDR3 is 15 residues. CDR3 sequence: CASSEERAFDNEQFF. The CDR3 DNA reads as TGTGCCAGCAGTGAGGAGCGGGCCTTCGACAATGAGCAGTTCTTC.

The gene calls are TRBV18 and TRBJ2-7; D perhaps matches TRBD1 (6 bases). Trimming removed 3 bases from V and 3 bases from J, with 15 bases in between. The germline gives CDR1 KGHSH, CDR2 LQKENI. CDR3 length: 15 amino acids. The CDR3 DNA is TGTGCCAGCTCACCGAGCGCCGACAGGAGCTACGAGCAGTACTTC. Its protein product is CASSPSADRSYEQYF.

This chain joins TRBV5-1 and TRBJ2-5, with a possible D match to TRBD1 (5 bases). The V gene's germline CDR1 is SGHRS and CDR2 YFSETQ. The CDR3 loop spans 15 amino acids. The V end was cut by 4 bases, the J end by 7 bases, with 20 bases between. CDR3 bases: TGCGCCAGCAGCCGAACCCCGGTAGGGGTTGGGACCCAGTACTTC. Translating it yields CASSRTPVGVGTQYF.

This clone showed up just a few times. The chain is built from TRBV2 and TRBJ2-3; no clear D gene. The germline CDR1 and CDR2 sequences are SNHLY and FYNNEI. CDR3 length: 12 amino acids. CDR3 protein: CVSSVFTDTQYF. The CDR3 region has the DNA TGTGTCTCATCAGTATTCACAGATACGCAGTATTTT.

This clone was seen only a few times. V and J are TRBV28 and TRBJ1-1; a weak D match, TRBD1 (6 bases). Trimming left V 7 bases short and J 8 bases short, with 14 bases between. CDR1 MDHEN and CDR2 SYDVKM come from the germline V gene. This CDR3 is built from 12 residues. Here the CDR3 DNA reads TGTGCCAGCAATATTCAGGGGACCGAAGCTTTCTTT. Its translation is CASNIQGTEAFF.

The CDR3 sequence is CSVGAPGQAYNEQFF. CDR3 in DNA: TGCAGCGTTGGGGCTCCGGGACAGGCCTACAATGAGCAGTTCTTC. The rearrangement joins TRBV29-1 to TRBJ2-1, with 8 positions matching TRBD1. CDR3 length: 15 amino acids. The V segment lost 4 bases and the J segment 2 bases; nucleotides outside the gene matches: 7. The germline CDR1 and CDR2 sequences are SQVTM and ANQGSEA.

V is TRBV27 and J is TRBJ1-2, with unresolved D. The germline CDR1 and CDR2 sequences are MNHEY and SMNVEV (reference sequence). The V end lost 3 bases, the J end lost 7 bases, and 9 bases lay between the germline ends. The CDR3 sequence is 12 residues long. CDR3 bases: TGTGCCAGCAGTTTTCGGGGAGGTGGCTACACCTTC. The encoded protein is CASSFRGGGYTF.

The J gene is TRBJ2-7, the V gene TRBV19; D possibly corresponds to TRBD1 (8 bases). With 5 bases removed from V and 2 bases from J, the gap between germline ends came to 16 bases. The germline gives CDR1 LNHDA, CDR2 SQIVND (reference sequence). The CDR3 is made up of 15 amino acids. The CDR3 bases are TGTGCCAGTAGTGCCCAACAGGGGGGGACCTACGAGCAGTACTTC. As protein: CASSAQQGGTYEQYF.

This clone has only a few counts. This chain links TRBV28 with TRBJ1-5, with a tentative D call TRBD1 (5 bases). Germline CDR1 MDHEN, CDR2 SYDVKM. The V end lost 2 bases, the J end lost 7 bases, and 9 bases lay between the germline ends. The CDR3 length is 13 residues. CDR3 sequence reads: CASSLGASQPQHF. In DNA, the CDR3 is TGTGCCAGCAGTTTAGGGGCAAGCCAGCCCCAGCATTTT.

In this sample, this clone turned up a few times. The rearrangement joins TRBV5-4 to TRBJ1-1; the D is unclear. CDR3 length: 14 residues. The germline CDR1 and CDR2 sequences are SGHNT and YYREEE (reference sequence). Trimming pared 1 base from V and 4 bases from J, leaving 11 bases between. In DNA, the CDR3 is TGTGCCAGCAGCTTGAAAAGCCAATTCACTGAAGCTTTCTTT. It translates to CASSLKSQFTEAFF. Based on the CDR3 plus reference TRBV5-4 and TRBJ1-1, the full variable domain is ETGVTQSPTHLIKTRGQQVTLRCSSQSGHNTVSWYQQALGQGPQFIFQYYREEENGRGNFPPRFSGLQFPNYSSELNVNALELDDSALYLCASSLKSQFTEAFFGQGTRLTVV.

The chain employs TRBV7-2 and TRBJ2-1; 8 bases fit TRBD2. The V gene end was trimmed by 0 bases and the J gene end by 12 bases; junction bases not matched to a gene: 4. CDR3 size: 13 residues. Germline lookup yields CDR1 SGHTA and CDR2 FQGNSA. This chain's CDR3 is CASSLATSGMQFF. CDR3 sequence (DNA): TGTGCCAGCAGCTTAGCTACTAGCGGTATGCAGTTCTTC.

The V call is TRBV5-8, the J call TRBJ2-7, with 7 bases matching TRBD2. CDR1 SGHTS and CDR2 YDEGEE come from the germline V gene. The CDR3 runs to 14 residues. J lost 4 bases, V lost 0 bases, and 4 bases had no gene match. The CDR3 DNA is TGTGCCAGCAGCTTGGGCGGGAGTAGGTACGAGCAGTACTTC. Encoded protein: CASSLGGSRYEQYF.

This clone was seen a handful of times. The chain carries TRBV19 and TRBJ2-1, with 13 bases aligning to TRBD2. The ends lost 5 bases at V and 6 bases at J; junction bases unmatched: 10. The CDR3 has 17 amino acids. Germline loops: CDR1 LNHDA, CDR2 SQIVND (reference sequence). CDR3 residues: CASSPHGLAGASNEQFF. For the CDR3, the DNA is TGTGCCAGTAGTCCCCACGGACTAGCGGGAGCTTCCAATGAGCAGTTCTTC.

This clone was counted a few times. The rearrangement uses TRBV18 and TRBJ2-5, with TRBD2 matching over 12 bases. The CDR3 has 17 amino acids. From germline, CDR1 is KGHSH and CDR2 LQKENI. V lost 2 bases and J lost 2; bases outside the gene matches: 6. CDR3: CASSPRGTSGWQETQYF. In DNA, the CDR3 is TGTGCCAGCTCACCAAGGGGGACTAGCGGGTGGCAAGAGACCCAGTACTTC. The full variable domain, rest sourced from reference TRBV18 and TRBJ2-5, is NAGVMQNPRHLVRRRGQEARLRCSPMKGHSHVYWYRQLPEEGLKFMVYLQKENIIDESGMPKERFSAEFPKEGPSILRIQQVVRGDSAAYFCASSPRGTSGWQETQYFGPGTRLLVL.

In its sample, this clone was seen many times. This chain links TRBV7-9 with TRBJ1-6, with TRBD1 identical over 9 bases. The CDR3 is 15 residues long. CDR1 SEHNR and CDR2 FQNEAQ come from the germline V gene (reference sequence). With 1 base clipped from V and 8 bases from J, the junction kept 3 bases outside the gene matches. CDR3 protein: CASSLGDREYSPLHF. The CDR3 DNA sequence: TGTGCCAGCAGCTTAGGGGACAGGGAATATTCACCCCTCCACTTT.